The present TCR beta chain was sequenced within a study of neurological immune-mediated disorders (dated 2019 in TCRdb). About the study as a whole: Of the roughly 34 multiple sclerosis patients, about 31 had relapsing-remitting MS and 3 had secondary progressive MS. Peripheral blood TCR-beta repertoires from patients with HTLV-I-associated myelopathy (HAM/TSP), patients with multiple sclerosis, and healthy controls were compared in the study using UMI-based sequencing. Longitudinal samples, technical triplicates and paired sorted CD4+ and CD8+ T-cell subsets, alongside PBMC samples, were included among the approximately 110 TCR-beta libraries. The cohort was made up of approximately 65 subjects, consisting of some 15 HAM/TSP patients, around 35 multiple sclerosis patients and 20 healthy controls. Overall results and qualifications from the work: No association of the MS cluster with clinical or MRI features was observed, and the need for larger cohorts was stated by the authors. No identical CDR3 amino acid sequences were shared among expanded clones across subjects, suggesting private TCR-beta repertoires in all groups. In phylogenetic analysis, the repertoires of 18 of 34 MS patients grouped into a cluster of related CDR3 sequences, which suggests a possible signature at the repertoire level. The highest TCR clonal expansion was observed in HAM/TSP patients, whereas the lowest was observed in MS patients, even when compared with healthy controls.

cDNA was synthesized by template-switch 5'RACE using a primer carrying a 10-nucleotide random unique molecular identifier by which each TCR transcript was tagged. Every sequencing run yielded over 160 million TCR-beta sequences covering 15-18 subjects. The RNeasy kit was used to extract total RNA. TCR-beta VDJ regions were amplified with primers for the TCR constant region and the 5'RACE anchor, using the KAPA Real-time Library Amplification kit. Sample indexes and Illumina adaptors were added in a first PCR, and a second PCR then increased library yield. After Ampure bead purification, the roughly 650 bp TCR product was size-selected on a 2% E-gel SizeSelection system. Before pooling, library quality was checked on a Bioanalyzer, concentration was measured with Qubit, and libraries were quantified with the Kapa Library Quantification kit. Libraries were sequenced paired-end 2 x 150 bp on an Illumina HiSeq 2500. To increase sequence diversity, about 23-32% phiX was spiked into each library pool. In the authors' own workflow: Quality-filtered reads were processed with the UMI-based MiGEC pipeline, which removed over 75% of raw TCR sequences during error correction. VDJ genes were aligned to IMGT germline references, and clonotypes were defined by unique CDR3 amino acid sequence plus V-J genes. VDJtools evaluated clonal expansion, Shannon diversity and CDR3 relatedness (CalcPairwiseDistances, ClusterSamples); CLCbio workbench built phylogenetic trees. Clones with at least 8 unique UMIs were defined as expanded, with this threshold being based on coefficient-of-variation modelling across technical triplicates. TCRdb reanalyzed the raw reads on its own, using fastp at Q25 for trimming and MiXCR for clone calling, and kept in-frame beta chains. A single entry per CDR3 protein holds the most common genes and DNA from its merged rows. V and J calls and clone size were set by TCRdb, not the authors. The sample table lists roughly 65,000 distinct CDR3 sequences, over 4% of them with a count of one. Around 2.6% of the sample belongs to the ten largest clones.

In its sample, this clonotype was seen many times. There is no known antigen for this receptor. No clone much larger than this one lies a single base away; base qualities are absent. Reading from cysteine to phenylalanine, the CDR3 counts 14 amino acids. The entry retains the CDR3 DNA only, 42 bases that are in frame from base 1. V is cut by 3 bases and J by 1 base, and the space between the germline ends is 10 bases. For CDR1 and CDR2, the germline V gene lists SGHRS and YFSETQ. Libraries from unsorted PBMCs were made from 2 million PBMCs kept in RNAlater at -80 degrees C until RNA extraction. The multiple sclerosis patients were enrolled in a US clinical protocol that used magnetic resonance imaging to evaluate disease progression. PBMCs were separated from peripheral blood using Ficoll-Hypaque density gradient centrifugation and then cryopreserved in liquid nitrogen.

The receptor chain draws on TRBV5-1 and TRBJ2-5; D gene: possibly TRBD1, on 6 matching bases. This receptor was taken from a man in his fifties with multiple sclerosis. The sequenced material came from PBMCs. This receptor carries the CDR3 CASSSGQIQETQYF. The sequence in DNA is TGCGCCAGCAGCTCGGGACAAATCCAAGAGACCCAGTACTTC.